This TCR beta chain is drawn from a study of cytomegalovirus exposure and HLA in healthy donors. The study, taken as a whole, reports: TCR association rates varied by HLA locus in a later analysis, with DRB1 highest and HLA-C lowest. CMV serostatus was the sole immune exposure information available.

The CDR3 is made up of 15 amino acids. CDR1 and CDR2 (germline): SGHTA, FQGNSA. V lost 1 base, J lost 9 bases, and 8 bases stayed unmatched. Both 60 Vbeta primers and 13 Jbeta primers went into the PCR. In the original processing: As a later analysis found, there were 80 million to 90 million unique TCR beta chains, of which some 10 million were shared. Clones were read by immunoSEQ multiplex PCR, and TCRdb kept only the in-frame ones, dropping some. Clone size and the V and J calls come from that table; the DNA yielded D and trimming. The top ten hold 7% to 10% of the sample, which has roughly 100,000 clones, 76% seen once. About this clone itself: Its target is not known.

The sample comprised PBMCs. V usage is TRBV7-2 and J usage is TRBJ2-2; TRBD2 aligns across 7 bases. This receptor was identified in a man aged 35-49 years in good health and CMV-seropositive. In DNA, the CDR3 is TGTGCCAGCAGCTTAGAGGGGACTAAAGGTCGGGAGCTGTTTTTT. Its protein product is CASSLEGTKGRELFF. Supplemented by reference TRBV7-2 and TRBJ2-2, the full variable domain reads GAGVSQSPSNKVTEKGKDVELRCDPISGHTALYWYRQSLGQGLEFLIYFQGNSAPDKSGLPSDRFSAERTGGSVSTLTIQRTQQEDSAVYLCASSLEGTKGRELFFGEGSRLTVL.